A selection of T cell receptor beta chains follows, all from one sample in a study of T cell clonotyping in hematopoietic cell transplantation. Sequencing was performed with immunoSEQ multiplex PCR; in TCRdb, only in-frame clones are kept and a portion is missing. The top ten hold around 25% of the sample, which has approximately 4,600 clones, roughly 77% seen once. Here the sequenced sample was peripheral blood mononuclear cells, taken 100 days after allogeneic stem cell transplant. Receptors originate from a female patient aged 45-60 years who had an allogeneic stem cell transplant from an unrelated donor, so the T cells may come from the graft donor. Some clones in this sample may be carry-over from other donors' samples. The CDR3 runs from the conserved cysteine through the conserved F or W. D genes are given only for firm matches. Clone size, where shown, is once, few, many, or a class for clones that have expanded.

>TRBJ1-1|TRBV28|-|-
CASSLIGQPNTEAFF
TGTGCCAGCAGCCTAATAGGACAGCCGAACACTGAAGCTTTCTTT
>TRBJ1-5|TRBV27|-|TRBD1
CASSFRGQGNQPQHF
TGTGCCAGCAGTTTCAGGGGGCAAGGCAATCAGCCCCAGCATTTT
>TRBJ2-7|TRBV6-1|-|-
CASSAPYLSYEQYF
TGTGCCAGCAGTGCCCCGTATCTCTCCTACGAGCAGTACTTC
>TRBJ2-7|TRBV6-1|-|-
CASRNSGTSNQYF
TGTGCCAGCAGGAACTCAGGGACATCGAATCAGTACTTC
>TRBJ1-5|TRBV2|-|TRBD1
CASRTGLSNQPQHF
TGTGCCAGCAGGACAGGGTTGAGCAATCAGCCCCAGCATTTT
>TRBJ2-4|TRBV19|-|-
CASSISLGAIQYF
TGTGCCAGTAGTATTTCCCTCGGGGCCATTCAGTACTTC
>TRBJ1-5|TRBV2|-|-
CASSLEDQPQHF
TGTGCCAGCAGTTTAGAGGATCAGCCCCAGCATTTT
>TRBJ2-3|TRBV5-4|-|TRBD2
CASRLAGGTDTQYF
TGTGCCAGCAGGCTAGCGGGGGGCACAGATACGCAGTATTTT
>TRBJ2-7|TRBV6-6|-|-
CASSYGGPSDEQYF
TGTGCCAGCAGTTACGGGGGGCCCTCGGACGAGCAGTACTTC
>TRBJ2-1|TRBV27|-|-
CASTGQPYNEQFF
TGTGCCAGTACCGGACAGCCATACAATGAGCAGTTCTTC
>TRBJ1-2|TRBV19|-|-
CASSISPTANYGYTF
TGTGCCAGTAGTATATCCCCGACGGCAAACTATGGCTACACCTTC
>TRBJ1-1|TRBV28|-|TRBD1
CASSLEGQGAGWAFF
TGTGCCAGCAGTTTAGAGGGACAGGGGGCCGGGTGGGCTTTCTTT
>TRBJ2-2|TRBV27|-|TRBD2
CASAGGQGGELFF
TGTGCCAGCGCGGGGGGCCAAGGCGGGGAGCTGTTTTTT
>TRBJ1-6|TRBV11-3|large|-
CASSSQAVRDSFYNSPLHF
TGTGCCAGCAGCTCCCAAGCAGTTCGAGACTCCTTCTATAATTCACCCCTCCACTTT
>TRBJ2-1|TRBV27|-|TRBD1
CASSSTTGGAVKEQFF
TGTGCCAGCAGCTCGACGACAGGGGGAGCGGTAAAGGAGCAGTTCTTC
>TRBJ2-2|TRBV7-9|once|-
CASSFVGELFF
TGTGCCAGCAGCTTTGTCGGGGAGCTGTTTTTT
>TRBJ1-1|TRBV28|-|-
CASSSNGDPQNTEAFF
TGTGCCAGCAGTTCCAACGGGGATCCCCAGAACACTGAAGCTTTCTTT
>TRBJ1-2|TRBV6-5|-|-
CASRLGGTYYGYTF
TGTGCCAGTAGACTGGGAGGGACATACTATGGCTACACCTTC
>TRBJ1-2|TRBV27|-|-
CASSFLGGANYGYTF
TGTGCCAGCAGTTTTCTAGGGGGAGCTAACTATGGCTACACCTTC
>TRBJ1-6|TRBV18|once|-
CASSPGDSPLHF
TGTGCCAGCTCACCAGGAGACTCACCCCTCCACTTT
>TRBJ2-1|TRBV7-2|-|-
CASAKAGWSNEQFF
TGTGCCAGCGCTAAGGCGGGATGGTCGAATGAGCAGTTCTTC
>TRBJ2-5|TRBV4-2|large|-
CASSQAAPGETQYF
TGTGCCAGCAGCCAAGCCGCCCCGGGGGAGACCCAGTACTTC
>TRBJ1-4|TRBV28|-|-
CASSLISEKLFF
TGTGCCAGCAGCCTGATATCGGAAAAACTGTTTTTT
>TRBJ1-2|TRBV6-5|-|-
CASSSGARGYTF
TGTGCCAGCAGTTCAGGGGCAAGAGGCTACACCTTC